The rows below give T cell receptor beta chains drawn from one sample of a study of blood T cell repertoires in COVID-19. The assay was immunoSEQ multiplex PCR, and TCRdb's table has in-frame clones only and misses some. The sample yields 110,000 to 150,000 clones, around 80% seen once. Sequenced material: PBMCs or T cells enriched from blood (not recorded which). The origin of the receptors is a woman in her 50s who had recovered from COVID-19. Both conserved end residues are part of each CDR3. D genes are given only for firm matches. A row's size may be missing; if present it is once, few, many or a size class.

clone size: -; J gene: TRBJ1-2; D gene: TRBD1; V gene: TRBV19; CDR3 protein: CASSIMDRVDGYTF; CDR3 DNA: TGTGCCAGTAGTATAATGGACAGGGTCGATGGCTACACCTTC
clone size: -; J gene: TRBJ1-4; D gene: TRBD1; V gene: TRBV9; CDR3 protein: CASSVDGTGGLELFF; CDR3 DNA: TGTGCCAGCAGCGTAGACGGGACAGGGGGCTTAGAACTGTTTTTT
clone size: once; J gene: TRBJ1-4; D gene: -; V gene: TRBV7-6; CDR3 protein: CASSLRVQPNEKLFF; CDR3 DNA: TGTGCCAGCAGCTTGAGAGTACAGCCTAATGAAAAACTGTTTTTT
clone size: few; J gene: TRBJ2-1; D gene: TRBD2; V gene: TRBV28; CDR3 protein: CASRLDVRGVGRQFF; CDR3 DNA: TGTGCCAGCAGACTTGATGTTCGGGGGGTCGGTCGGCAGTTCTTC
clone size: few; J gene: TRBJ2-1; D gene: -; V gene: TRBV6-4; CDR3 protein: CASSDSGGPYNEQFF; CDR3 DNA: TGTGCCAGCAGTGACTCGGGGGGACCATACAATGAGCAGTTCTTC
clone size: -; J gene: TRBJ2-4; D gene: -; V gene: TRBV5-1; CDR3 protein: CASSGRDWGAKNIQYF; CDR3 DNA: TGCGCCAGCAGTGGCAGGGATTGGGGAGCCAAAAACATTCAGTACTTC
clone size: -; J gene: TRBJ2-7; D gene: TRBD1; V gene: TRBV7-2; CDR3 protein: CASSPADRANEQYF; CDR3 DNA: TGTGCCAGCAGCCCAGCGGACAGGGCCAACGAGCAGTACTTC
clone size: once; J gene: TRBJ1-4; D gene: -; V gene: TRBV15; CDR3 protein: CATSRGGGGRDEKLFF; CDR3 DNA: TGTGCCACCAGCAGAGGGGGCGGGGGACGGGATGAAAAACTGTTTTTT
clone size: -; J gene: TRBJ1-1; D gene: -; V gene: TRBV10-3; CDR3 protein: CAISALGLMNTEAFF; CDR3 DNA: TGTGCCATCAGTGCCCTCGGACTCATGAACACTGAAGCTTTCTTT
clone size: -; J gene: TRBJ1-3; D gene: -; V gene: TRBV10-3; CDR3 protein: CAISPQDAQGIGGNTIYF; CDR3 DNA: TGTGCCATCAGTCCACAGGACGCCCAGGGGATAGGTGGAAACACCATATATTTT
clone size: few; J gene: TRBJ1-1; D gene: -; V gene: TRBV7-8; CDR3 protein: CASSPPQGWTEAFF; CDR3 DNA: TGTGCCAGCAGCCCTCCGCAGGGATGGACTGAAGCTTTCTTT
clone size: -; J gene: TRBJ2-3; D gene: TRBD2; V gene: TRBV25-1; CDR3 protein: CASSSPLAGGHGDTQYF; CDR3 DNA: TGTGCCAGCAGTTCCCCACTAGCGGGGGGGCATGGAGATACGCAGTATTTT
clone size: few; J gene: TRBJ1-1; D gene: TRBD1; V gene: TRBV5-1; CDR3 protein: CASSPGQGAWTEAFF; CDR3 DNA: TGCGCCAGCAGCCCAGGACAGGGGGCGTGGACTGAAGCTTTCTTT
clone size: -; J gene: TRBJ2-3; D gene: -; V gene: TRBV23-1; CDR3 protein: CASSPRREHSTDTQYF; CDR3 DNA: TGCGCCAGCAGTCCCCGCAGGGAACATAGCACAGATACGCAGTATTTT
clone size: -; J gene: TRBJ1-4; D gene: -; V gene: TRBV5-1; CDR3 protein: CASSFAGTFNEKLFF; CDR3 DNA: TGCGCCAGCAGTTTCGCCGGGACTTTTAATGAAAAACTGTTTTTT
clone size: once; J gene: TRBJ1-4; D gene: -; V gene: TRBV18; CDR3 protein: CASSPSAATNEKLFF; CDR3 DNA: TGTGCCAGCTCACCCAGCGCTGCAACTAATGAAAAACTGTTTTTT
clone size: few; J gene: TRBJ1-6; D gene: TRBD1; V gene: TRBV5-5; CDR3 protein: CASSLTGDDSPLHF; CDR3 DNA: TGTGCCAGCAGCTTGACAGGGGACGATTCACCCCTCCACTTT
clone size: once; J gene: TRBJ2-3; D gene: -; V gene: TRBV2; CDR3 protein: CASRASTDTQYF; CDR3 DNA: TGTGCCAGCAGGGCTAGCACAGATACGCAGTATTTT
clone size: once; J gene: TRBJ1-4; D gene: TRBD1; V gene: TRBV5-5; CDR3 protein: CASSLEGQTEKLFF; CDR3 DNA: TGTGCCAGCAGCTTGGAGGGACAGACTGAAAAACTGTTTTTT
clone size: -; J gene: TRBJ1-1; D gene: TRBD1; V gene: TRBV28; CDR3 protein: CASRLLTGAFTEAFF; CDR3 DNA: TGTGCCAGCCGGCTACTGACAGGGGCTTTCACTGAAGCTTTCTTT
clone size: -; J gene: TRBJ2-3; D gene: -; V gene: TRBV30; CDR3 protein: CAWSVIVRGTDTQYF; CDR3 DNA: TGTGCCTGGAGTGTCATAGTCAGGGGCACAGATACGCAGTATTTT
clone size: -; J gene: TRBJ1-4; D gene: TRBD1; V gene: TRBV28; CDR3 protein: CASSAGGTTNEKLFF; CDR3 DNA: TGTGCCAGCTCCGCAGGGGGCACAACTAATGAAAAACTGTTTTTT
clone size: -; J gene: TRBJ2-2; D gene: TRBD2; V gene: TRBV7-2; CDR3 protein: CASKAGVNTGELFF; CDR3 DNA: TGTGCCAGCAAAGCGGGGGTGAACACCGGGGAGCTGTTTTTT